One and the same sample provided the 32 T cell receptor beta chains below, sequenced in a study of identical twins. TCRdb fed the 5' RACE reads into MiXCR, producing one record per CDR3 protein. The sample carries roughly 1.6 million distinct CDR3 sequences, under 35% recorded once. The sequenced material came from cord blood. Every receptor here comes from a newborn girl in good health.

This clonotype was seen a handful of times. The gene calls are TRBV12-3 or TRBV12-4 and TRBJ2-3; D possibly corresponds to TRBD2 (5 bases). There are 16 residues in the CDR3. Trimming shortened V by 6 bases and J by 0 bases, and 16 bases separated the two germline ends. In DNA, the CDR3 is TGTGCCAGCAGCCCTCTTCGGACGGGAAGCACAGATACGCAGTATTTT. This translates into CASSPLRTGSTDTQYF.

This clonotype was seen more than once but under ten times. V gene TRBV15 combines with J gene TRBJ2-7, with 8 bases identical to TRBD1. CDR1 and CDR2 from the germline V gene are LNHNV and YYDKDF (reference sequence). The CDR3 loop spans 15 amino acids. V dropped 1 base and J dropped 2; count of bases not matched to a gene: 4. The CDR3 sequence is CATSRVATGAYEQYF. In DNA form, the CDR3 reads TGTGCCACCAGCAGAGTGGCGACAGGGGCCTACGAGCAGTACTTC.

The chain couples TRBV20-1 to TRBJ2-4; D may match TRBD1 or TRBD2 (6 bases each). The end of the DNA is better explained by TRBJ2-7, so the J call may be wrong. The CDR3 consists of 11 residues. Per germline, CDR1 DFQATT and CDR2 SNEGSKA (reference sequence). The CDR3: CSAPGANEQYF. CDR3 nucleotides: TGCAGTGCTCCGGGGGCAAACGAGCAGTACTTC.

The rearrangement joins TRBV5-5 to TRBJ2-7; D gene uncertain. With 1 base removed from V and 3 bases from J, the gap between germline ends came to 8 bases. Germline CDR1 is SGHKS and CDR2 is YYEKEE (reference sequence). The CDR3 sequence is 13 residues long. The CDR3 region is CASSLQSFYEQYF. The CDR3 DNA sequence: TGTGCCAGCAGCTTGCAGAGCTTCTACGAGCAGTACTTC.

This clonotype was observed many times. One junction end disagrees with the germline gene, perhaps due to a read error. The gene calls are TRBV4-1 and TRBJ2-4; TRBD2 aligns across 8 bases. The V gene's germline CDR1 is MGHRA and CDR2 YSYEKL. The CDR3 spans 16 residues. CDR3: CASSQDLAGAKNIQYF. The CDR3 DNA reads as TGTGCCAGCAGCCAAGATCTAGCGGGAGCCAAAAACATTCAGTACTTC.

This clonotype was counted between two and nine times. The chain links TRBV7-2 to TRBJ2-4, with 8 bases aligning to TRBD2. Per the germline V gene, CDR1 is SGHTA and CDR2 is FQGNSA. J lost 2 bases, V lost 5 bases, and 14 bases had no gene match. The length of the CDR3 is 18 residues. The CDR3 region has the DNA TGTGCCAGCAGCCCGAAGGGCGGGGGGCCCGGGTCCAAAAACATTCAGTACTTC. Amino acids: CASSPKGGGPGSKNIQYF.

The chain combines TRBV12-5 with TRBJ1-1; 9 nucleotides align to TRBD1. V lost 5 bases, J lost 3 bases, and 7 bases stayed unmatched. This CDR3 has 15 amino acids. Germline CDR1 LGHNT, CDR2 FRNRAP. CDR3 protein: CASGDTGGPDTEAFF. CDR3 coding DNA: TGTGCTAGTGGTGACACAGGGGGCCCGGACACTGAAGCTTTCTTT.

This clonotype was recorded at least ten times. One junction end disagrees with the germline gene, perhaps due to a read error. The J gene is TRBJ1-2, the V gene TRBV12-3 or TRBV12-4, with 9 bases lining up with TRBD1. The CDR3 sequence is 15 residues long. CDR3 protein: CASSSGTGFNYGYTF. The CDR3 nucleotides read TGTGCTAGCAGTTCCGGGACAGGGTTTAACTATGGCTACACCTTC.

This clonotype turned up a few times. The rearrangement joins TRBV28 to TRBJ1-2, with D maybe TRBD1 (5 bases). This CDR3 is 15 amino acids long. Germline V gene lookup returns CDR1 MDHEN and CDR2 SYDVKM. V lost 6 bases, J lost 3 bases, and 17 bases lay in between. The CDR3 here is CASSPGVRLYYGYTF. CDR3 sequence (DNA): TGTGCCAGCAGCCCGGGGGTTCGCCTATACTATGGCTACACCTTC.

The chain couples TRBV19 to TRBJ2-1; 13 nucleotides line up with TRBD2. The DNA end is a closer match to TRBJ2-7, so the J assignment may be wrong. The CDR3 has 16 amino acids. Per germline, CDR1 LNHDA and CDR2 SQIVND (reference sequence). For the CDR3, the DNA is TGTGCCAGTAGTATCCCCGGGACTAGCGGGACTAATGAGCAGTACTTC. It codes for CASSIPGTSGTNEQYF.

V and J are TRBV7-2 and TRBJ2-3; 9 nucleotides agree with TRBD2. The CDR3 has 16 amino acids. Germline lookup yields CDR1 SGHTA and CDR2 FQGNSA. V lost 1 base to trimming and J lost 2 bases; unmatched junction nucleotides: 4. CDR3 in DNA: TGTGCCAGCAGCTTAGTTAGCGGGAGCGTCACAGATACGCAGTATTTT. It encodes CASSLVSGSVTDTQYF.

In this sample, this clonotype turned up a few times. The gene calls are TRBV7-2 and TRBJ2-7; TRBD2 agrees at 10 bases. The CDR3 runs 14 residues. The trim removed 6 bases at V and 2 bases at J, leaving 4 bases unmatched. The V gene's germline CDR1 is SGHTA and CDR2 FQGNSA. For the CDR3, the DNA is TGTGCCAGCAGGATGAGCGGGGGGGCCTACGAGCAGTACTTC. Its protein is CASRMSGGAYEQYF. The full variable domain, rest sourced from reference TRBV7-2 and TRBJ2-7, is GAGVSQSPSNKVTEKGKDVELRCDPISGHTALYWYRQSLGQGLEFLIYFQGNSAPDKSGLPSDRFSAERTGGSVSTLTIQRTQQEDSAVYLCASRMSGGAYEQYFGPGTRLTVT.

The chain is built from TRBV4-2 and TRBJ2-3; 9 positions agree with TRBD1. The V segment lost 1 base and the J segment 3 bases; nucleotides outside the gene matches: 5. CDR1 is LGHNA and CDR2 is YNFKEQ in the germline V gene. The CDR3 totals 16 residues. CDR3 DNA: TGTGCCAGCAGCCAAGTTGCTGGGACAGGGACAGATACGCAGTATTTT. Its protein product is CASSQVAGTGTDTQYF.

This clonotype appeared a few times. This chain joins TRBV6-1 and TRBJ2-7, with D tentatively TRBD1 or TRBD2 (5 bases each). V was shortened by 2 bases and J by 3 bases, with 11 bases between the two germline ends. There are 14 residues in the CDR3. CDR1 is MNHNS, CDR2 SASEGT, per germline. Here the CDR3 DNA reads TGTGCCAGCAGTGAAATCGGGGCAGGCTACGAGCAGTACTTC. This gives the protein CASSEIGAGYEQYF.

This clonotype appeared a single time. The CDR3 DNA sequence: TGTGCCAGCAGCTTAGATGGGTTTGGGCAGTATTTT. Protein product: CASSLDGFGQYF. The chain uses TRBV11-3 and TRBJ2-3; D unclear. The V gene lost 0 bases and the J gene lost 11 bases, with 9 bases spanning the gap. The length of the CDR3 is 12 residues. Germline V gives CDR1 SGHNT, CDR2 YENEEA.

The chain is built from TRBV9 and TRBJ1-1; D unresolved. From germline, CDR1 is SGDLS and CDR2 YYNGEE. The CDR3 is 9 residues long. Trimming stripped 4 bases from V and 12 bases from J, with 7 bases between. Written as DNA, the CDR3 is TGTGCCAGCAGCCCCGGGACTTTCTTT. Encoded protein: CASSPGTFF.

This clonotype was detected only a few times. The rearrangement uses TRBV9 and TRBJ2-5; D possibly matches TRBD1 or TRBD2 (5 bases each). The V end was cut by 7 bases, the J end by 11 bases, with 18 bases between. The CDR3 contains 12 residues. The V gene's germline CDR1 is SGDLS and CDR2 YYNGEE. The CDR3 bases are TGTGCCAGCGGGGACCCGGGCTATGAGCAGTACTTC. The encoded protein is CASGDPGYEQYF. The variable domain in full, completed from reference TRBV9 and TRBJ2-5, reads DSGVTQTPKHLITATGQRVTLRCSPRSGDLSVYWYQQSLDQGLQFLIQYYNGEERAKGNILERFSAQQFPDLHSELNLSSLELGDSALYFCASGDPGYEQYFGPGTRLLVL.

Concerning this clonotype: One end of the junction varies from germline; a read error may be responsible. The chain uses TRBV3-1 and TRBJ2-4; 9 positions match TRBD1. This CDR3 spans 17 amino acids. Germline CDR1 reads LGHDT; CDR2 reads YNNKEL (reference sequence). DNA of the CDR3: TGTGCCAGCAGCCCCCCCACAGGGGGCGCGACCAAAAGCATTCAGTACTTC. Translation: CASSPPTGGATKSIQYF.

Note on this clonotype: An end of the junction does not agree with germline; a read error may underlie this. The rearrangement uses TRBV5-1 and TRBJ2-3; 7 positions match TRBD2. Germline V gene data show CDR1 as SGHRS and CDR2 as YFSETQ. The CDR3 consists of 16 residues. The CDR3, as DNA: TGCGCCAGCAGCTCCGGGACTACTTCTAGCACAAATACGCAGTATTTT. Translation gives CASSSGTTSSTNTQYF.

This clonotype was counted between two and nine times. V usage is TRBV6-5 and J usage is TRBJ2-1; 10 nucleotides line up with TRBD2. The V gene's germline CDR1 is MNHEY and CDR2 SVGAGI. Trimming at V came to 4 bases and at J to 3 bases, leaving 9 bases not matched to a gene. This CDR3 region has 17 residues. The CDR3 reads CASSSIVAGGYYNEQFF. CDR3 DNA sequence: TGTGCCAGCAGTTCTATAGTAGCGGGAGGATACTACAATGAGCAGTTCTTC.

As DNA, the CDR3 is TGTGCCAGCAGTTTAGCCTACCGATTGACAGGGGGCAATTCACCCCTCCACTTT. The encoded protein is CASSLAYRLTGGNSPLHF. The chain has TRBV12-3 or TRBV12-4 and TRBJ1-6, with 10 bases lining up with TRBD1. The CDR3 has 18 amino acids. The V segment lost 0 bases and the J segment 7 bases; nucleotides outside the gene matches: 9.

Remarks on this clonotype: Sequence at one end of the junction differs from germline and may be a read error. This chain uses TRBV6-5 with TRBJ2-5; 12 bases align to TRBD1. The DNA end favors TRBJ2-7, so the J call may be wrong. The CDR3 contains 15 residues. CDR1 is MNHEY and CDR2 is SVGAGI in the germline V gene. CDR3 coding DNA: TGTGCCAACAGTTACGGGGGACAGGGGGCTTACGAGCAGTACTTC. The encoded protein is CANSYGGQGAYEQYF.

The genes are TRBV12-3 or TRBV12-4 and TRBJ1-3; D is ambiguous. The CDR3 covers 13 residues. The ends were cut back, 4 bases at V and 4 bases at J, with 8 bases in the middle. The DNA of the CDR3 is TGTGCCAGCAGTTATGGCAGGGGAAACACCATATATTTT. It translates to CASSYGRGNTIYF.

The chain couples TRBV24-1 to TRBJ2-3; 8 positions match TRBD1. Germline V gives CDR1 KGHDR, CDR2 SFDVKD. V trimming: 4 bases; J trimming: 4 bases; junction bases outside the gene matches: 9. This CDR3 contains 16 residues. In DNA, the CDR3 is TGTGCCACCAGTGAGCCCGGGACAGGCTTATCAGATACGCAGTATTTT. Protein: CATSEPGTGLSDTQYF.

The V gene is TRBV12-3 or TRBV12-4, the J gene TRBJ1-2; maybe TRBD1 (5 bases). The V end was cut by 4 bases, the J end by 4 bases, with 16 bases between. The CDR3 extends over 15 amino acids. The CDR3 reads CASSYARGKAYGYTF. The CDR3 bases are TGTGCCAGCAGTTACGCCCGGGGGAAGGCCTATGGCTACACCTTC.

This clonotype appeared many times. The V call is TRBV28, the J call TRBJ2-7, with a tentative D call TRBD1 (6 bases). With 6 bases removed from V and 4 bases from J, the gap between germline ends came to 13 bases. The V gene's germline CDR1 is MDHEN and CDR2 SYDVKM. The CDR3 is made up of 13 amino acids. The CDR3 is CASSTGTTYEQYF. For the CDR3, the DNA is TGTGCCAGCAGCACCGGGACAACTTACGAGCAGTACTTC.

This clonotype was seen a handful of times. The V and J genes are TRBV21-1 and TRBJ2-7; the D call TRBD2 from the table was never checked on the DNA. TRBV21-1 is assigned pseudogene status. CDR3 length: 15 residues. The CDR3 loop is CASSNLAGGYDEQYF. The DNA of the CDR3 is TGTGCCAGCAGCAACCTAGCGGGAGGGTACGACGAGCAGTACTTC.

This clonotype was counted a few times. The chain employs TRBV4-1 and TRBJ2-3; 11 positions agree with TRBD2. Germline CDR1 is MGHRA and CDR2 is YSYEKL. The CDR3 contains 16 residues. Germline trimming cut 4 bases from V and 4 bases from J; bases unmatched to any gene: 7. CDR3 sequence (DNA): TGCGCCAGCAGCCGGGGACTAGCGGTACTCCCAGATACGCAGTATTTT. It specifies CASSRGLAVLPDTQYF.

The chain recombines TRBV4-1 with TRBJ2-3; TRBD2 matches at 13 bases. This CDR3 is 18 amino acids long. V shed 0 bases and J 1 base; nucleotides not matched to a gene: 4. The germline V gene has CDR1 MGHRA and CDR2 YSYEKL. CDR3 bases: TGCGCCAGCAGCCAAGAGCCGGGACTAGCGGGGCGCACAGATACGCAGTATTTT. Amino acids: CASSQEPGLAGRTDTQYF.

The CDR3 region has the DNA TGTGCCAGCAGCTTCATGGTCGCCAGGGGGAGGTCCTTTGAGCAGTACTTC. It translates to CASSFMVARGRSFEQYF. The J gene is TRBJ2-7, the V gene TRBV5-5, with a possible D match to TRBD1 (7 bases). The CDR3 totals 17 residues. Trimming took 2 bases from V and 7 from J, leaving 25 bases between them. Germline V CDR1 and CDR2: SGHKS, YYEKEE (reference sequence).

The chain combines TRBV28 with TRBJ2-1; TRBD2 might be the D (6 bases). The V gene lost 3 bases and the J gene lost 6 bases, with 15 bases spanning the gap. Germline CDR1 is MDHEN and CDR2 is SYDVKM. CDR3 size: 15 residues. CDR3 DNA: TGTGCCAGCAGTTTGGAGGGTGCGGCTTTCAATGAGCAGTTCTTC. It translates to CASSLEGAAFNEQFF. Variable domain in full (rest from reference TRBV28 and TRBJ2-1): DVKVTQSSRYLVKRTGEKVFLECVQDMDHENMFWYRQDPGLGLRLIYFSYDVKMKEKGDIPEGYSVSREKKERFSLILESASTNQTSMYLCASSLEGAAFNEQFFGPGTRLTVL.

As for this clonotype: As the CDR3 is not closed by the conserved phenylalanine or tryptophan, this likely results from a read error. The chain recombines TRBV6-4 with TRBJ2-1, with 9 bases identical to TRBD2. Germline V gives CDR1 MRHNA, CDR2 SNTAGT. V lost 3 bases to trimming and J lost 0 bases; unmatched junction nucleotides: 0. This CDR3 comprises 15 residues. CDR3 amino acids: CASSERGGSYNEQFL. In nucleotides, the CDR3 is TGTGCCAGCAGTGAGCGGGGGGGCTCCTACAATGAGCAGTTCTTA.